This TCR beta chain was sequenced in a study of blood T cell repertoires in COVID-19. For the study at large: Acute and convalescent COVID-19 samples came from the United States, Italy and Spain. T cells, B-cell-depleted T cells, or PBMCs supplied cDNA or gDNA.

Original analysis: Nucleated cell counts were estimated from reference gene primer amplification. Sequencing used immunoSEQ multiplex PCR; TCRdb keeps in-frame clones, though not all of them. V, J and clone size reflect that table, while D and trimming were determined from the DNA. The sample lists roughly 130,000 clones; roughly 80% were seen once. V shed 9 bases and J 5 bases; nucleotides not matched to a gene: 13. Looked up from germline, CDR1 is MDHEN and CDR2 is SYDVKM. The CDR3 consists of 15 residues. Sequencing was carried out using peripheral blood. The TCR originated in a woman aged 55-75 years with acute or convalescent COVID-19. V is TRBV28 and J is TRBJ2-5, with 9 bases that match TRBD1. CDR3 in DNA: TGTGCCAGTGGGACAGGGAGCGTGGTGGGGGAGACCCAGTACTTC. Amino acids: CASGTGSVVGETQYF.